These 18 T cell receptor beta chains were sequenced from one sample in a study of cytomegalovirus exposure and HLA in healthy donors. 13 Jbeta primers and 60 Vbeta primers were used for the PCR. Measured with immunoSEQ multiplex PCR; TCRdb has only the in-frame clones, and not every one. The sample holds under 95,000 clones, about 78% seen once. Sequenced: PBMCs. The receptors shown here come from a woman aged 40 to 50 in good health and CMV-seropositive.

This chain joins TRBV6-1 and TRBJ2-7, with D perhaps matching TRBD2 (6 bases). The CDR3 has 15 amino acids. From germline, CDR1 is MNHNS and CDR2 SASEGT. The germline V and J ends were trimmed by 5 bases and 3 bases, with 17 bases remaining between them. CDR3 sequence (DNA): TGTGCCAGCAGTCTTACGAGTTACGGGGGCTACGAGCAGTACTTC. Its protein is CASSLTSYGGYEQYF.

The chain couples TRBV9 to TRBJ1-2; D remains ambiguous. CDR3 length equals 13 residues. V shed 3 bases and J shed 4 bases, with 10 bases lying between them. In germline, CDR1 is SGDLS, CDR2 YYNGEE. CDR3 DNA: TGTGCCAGCAGCGGCGGAATGGGCTATGGCTACACCTTC. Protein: CASSGGMGYGYTF.

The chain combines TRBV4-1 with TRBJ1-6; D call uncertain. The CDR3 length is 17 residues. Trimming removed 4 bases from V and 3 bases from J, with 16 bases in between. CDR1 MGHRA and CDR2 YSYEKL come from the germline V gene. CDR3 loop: CASSLTAGNGYNSPLHF. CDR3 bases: TGCGCCAGCAGCCTTACAGCAGGCAATGGCTATAATTCACCCCTCCACTTT.

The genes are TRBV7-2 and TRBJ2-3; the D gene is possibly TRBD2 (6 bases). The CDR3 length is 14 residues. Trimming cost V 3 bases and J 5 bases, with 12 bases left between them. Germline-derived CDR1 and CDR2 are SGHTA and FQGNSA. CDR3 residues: CASSLLGEVDTQYF. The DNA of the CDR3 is TGTGCCAGCAGCTTGTTAGGGGAGGTAGATACGCAGTATTTT.

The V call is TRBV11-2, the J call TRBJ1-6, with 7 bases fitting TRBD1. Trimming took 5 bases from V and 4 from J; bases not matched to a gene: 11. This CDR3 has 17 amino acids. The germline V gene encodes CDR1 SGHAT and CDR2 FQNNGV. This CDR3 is CASSPGGTVGYNSPLHF. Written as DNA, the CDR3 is TGTGCCAGCAGCCCAGGGGGGACAGTAGGTTATAATTCACCCCTCCACTTT.

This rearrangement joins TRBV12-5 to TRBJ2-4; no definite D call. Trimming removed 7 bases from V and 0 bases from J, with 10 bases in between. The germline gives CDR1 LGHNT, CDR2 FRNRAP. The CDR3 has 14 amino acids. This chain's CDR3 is CASASQVAKNIQYF. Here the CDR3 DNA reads TGTGCTAGTGCAAGCCAGGTAGCCAAAAACATTCAGTACTTC.

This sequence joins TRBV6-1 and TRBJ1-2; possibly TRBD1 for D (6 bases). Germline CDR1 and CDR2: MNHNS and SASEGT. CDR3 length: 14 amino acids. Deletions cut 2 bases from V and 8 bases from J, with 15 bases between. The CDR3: CASSELGGPGGYTF. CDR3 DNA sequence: TGTGCCAGCAGTGAATTGGGGGGGCCGGGAGGCTACACCTTC.

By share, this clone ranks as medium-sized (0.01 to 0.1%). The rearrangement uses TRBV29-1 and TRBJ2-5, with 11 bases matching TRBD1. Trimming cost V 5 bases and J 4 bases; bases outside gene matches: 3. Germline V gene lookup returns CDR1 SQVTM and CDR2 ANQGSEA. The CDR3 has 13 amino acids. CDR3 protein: CSVSGTGGETQYF. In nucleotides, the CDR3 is TGCAGCGTTAGTGGGACAGGGGGAGAGACCCAGTACTTC.

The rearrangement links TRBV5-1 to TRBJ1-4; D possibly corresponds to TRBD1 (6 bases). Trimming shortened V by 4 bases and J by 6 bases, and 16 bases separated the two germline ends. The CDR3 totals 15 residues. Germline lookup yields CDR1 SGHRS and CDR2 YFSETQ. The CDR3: CASSDVQGKDEKLFF. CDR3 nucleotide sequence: TGCGCCAGCAGCGACGTACAGGGAAAGGATGAAAAACTGTTTTTT.

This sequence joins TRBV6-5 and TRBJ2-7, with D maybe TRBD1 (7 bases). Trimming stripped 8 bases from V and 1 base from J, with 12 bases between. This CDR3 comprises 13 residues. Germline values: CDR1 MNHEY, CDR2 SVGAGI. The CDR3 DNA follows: TGTGCCAGCGGGCAGGGGGGATCCTACGAGCAGTACTTC. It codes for CASGQGGSYEQYF.

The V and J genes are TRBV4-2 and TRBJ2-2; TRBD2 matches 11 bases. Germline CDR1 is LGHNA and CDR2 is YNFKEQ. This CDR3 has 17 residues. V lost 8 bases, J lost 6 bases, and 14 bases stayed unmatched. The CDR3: CASGTPSLAGGAGELFF. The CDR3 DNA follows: TGTGCCAGCGGAACTCCTTCGCTAGCGGGGGGCGCCGGGGAGCTGTTTTTT.

The CDR3 region has the DNA TGTGCCAGCAGTGCAACCGGGACAGGAGGCTCACCCCTCCACTTT. Translation gives CASSATGTGGSPLHF. The V gene is TRBV2, the J gene TRBJ1-6, with TRBD1 matching over 8 bases. Germline-derived CDR1 and CDR2 are SNHLY and FYNNEI. J was trimmed by 10 bases and V by 4 bases; bases with no gene match: 9. The CDR3 has 15 amino acids.

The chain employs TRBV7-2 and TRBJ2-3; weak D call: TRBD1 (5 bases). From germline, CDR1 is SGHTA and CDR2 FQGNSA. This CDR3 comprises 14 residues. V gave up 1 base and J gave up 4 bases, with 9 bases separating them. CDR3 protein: CASSLDQGADTQYF. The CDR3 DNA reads TGTGCCAGCAGCTTAGATCAAGGGGCAGATACGCAGTATTTT. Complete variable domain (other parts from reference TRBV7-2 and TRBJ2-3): GAGVSQSPSNKVTEKGKDVELRCDPISGHTALYWYRQSLGQGLEFLIYFQGNSAPDKSGLPSDRFSAERTGGSVSTLTIQRTQQEDSAVYLCASSLDQGADTQYFGPGTRLTVL.

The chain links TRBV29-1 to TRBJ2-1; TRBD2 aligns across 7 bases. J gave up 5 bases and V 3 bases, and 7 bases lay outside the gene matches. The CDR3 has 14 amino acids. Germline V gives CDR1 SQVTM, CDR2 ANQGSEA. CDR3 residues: CSVEGSRGNNEQFF. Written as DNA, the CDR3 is TGCAGCGTTGAGGGCTCGCGGGGGAACAATGAGCAGTTCTTC.

The CDR3 region is CASMTFWRGRHNQPQHF. CDR3 sequence (DNA): TGTGCCAGCATGACCTTTTGGAGGGGGCGGCACAATCAGCCCCAGCATTTT. The chain links TRBV27 to TRBJ1-5; 7 nucleotides align to TRBD1. Germline assignment: CDR1 MNHEY and CDR2 SMNVEV (reference sequence). The CDR3 consists of 17 residues. V lost 7 bases and J lost 3; bases outside the gene matches: 15.

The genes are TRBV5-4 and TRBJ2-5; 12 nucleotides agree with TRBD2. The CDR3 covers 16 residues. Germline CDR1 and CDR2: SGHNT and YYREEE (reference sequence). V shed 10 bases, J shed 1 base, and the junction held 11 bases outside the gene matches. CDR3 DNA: TGTGCCCCCTTCCCTAGCGGGGGGGATATCCAAGAGACCCAGTACTTC. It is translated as CAPFPSGGDIQETQYF.

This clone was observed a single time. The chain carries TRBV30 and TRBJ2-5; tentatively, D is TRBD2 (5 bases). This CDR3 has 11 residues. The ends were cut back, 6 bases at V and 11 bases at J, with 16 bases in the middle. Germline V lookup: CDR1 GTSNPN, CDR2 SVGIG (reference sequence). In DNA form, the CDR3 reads TGTGCCTGTCACGGGGTTAGGGAGCAGTACTTC. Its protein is CACHGVREQYF.

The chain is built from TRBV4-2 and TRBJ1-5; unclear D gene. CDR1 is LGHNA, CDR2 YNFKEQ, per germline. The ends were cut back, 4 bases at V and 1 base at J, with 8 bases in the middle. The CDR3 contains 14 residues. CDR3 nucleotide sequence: TGTGCCAGCAGCCTCGGACTGAGCAATCAGCCCCAGCATTTT. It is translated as CASSLGLSNQPQHF.